This T cell receptor (beta chain) was identified during a study of T-cell memory formation after mild COVID-19. Study-wide points: That cross-reactive memory joined was suggested by some responding clones appearing in pre-infection memory. Clones shrinking between day 15 and 85 showed a balanced CD4/CD8 split, and those that grew later tilted toward CD4+. Second-wave clones that peaked on day 37 lacked confirmed SARS-CoV-2 specificity.

The CDR3 is made up of 12 amino acids. CDR1 and CDR2 from the germline V gene are SGHVS and FNYEAQ. V dropped 4 bases and J dropped 8 bases, with 11 bases sitting between them. 5'RACE primed at constant segments yielded TCR alpha and TCR beta cDNA libraries bearing sample barcodes and UMIs. From the 5' RACE reads, TCRdb called clonotypes with MiXCR, one entry per CDR3 protein. This table holds about 430,000 distinct CDR3 sequences, 24% found once. In its sample, this clonotype was seen a few times. What it recognizes is unknown. The chain carries TRBV7-6 and TRBJ1-2; perhaps TRBD1 as D (5 bases). The clonotype comes from an adult woman who had mild COVID-19 (a few samples of this study predate the infection). Cell type and time point are not known. Sequences were obtained from PBMCs or a T cell subset sorted from them (not recorded which). The CDR3 bases are TGTGCCAGCAGCTCCGGATCAGGGGGCTACACCTTC. It yields the protein CASSSGSGGYTF.